Given below is one TCR beta chain in context. Its antigen is as yet unknown. These data belong to a study of monozygotic twins with inflammatory bowel disease. Points from the study as a whole: Data gave no support to a single strong signal or clonotype associated with IBD. Compared with healthy twins, IBD patients shared fewer clonotypes with others, especially with disease activity.

Eight separate reactions per sample served to make cDNA. With the 5' RACE reads reprocessed, TCRdb shows one record per CDR3 protein and no DNA. Its table lists tens of thousands of distinct CDR3 sequences. Unfractionated whole blood yielded total RNA, and T cells were not sorted. Germline loops: CDR1 SGHKS, CDR2 YYEKEE (reference sequence). This CDR3 spans 16 amino acids. The rearrangement joins TRBV5-5 to TRBJ2-1. This sequence was found in a human donor with ulcerative colitis or Crohn's disease, or a healthy co-twin of an affected twin (not recorded which). Sequences were obtained from blood. The chain's CDR3 is CASSLGLFGSYNEQFF.